This T cell receptor beta chain stems from a study of response to subunit inactivated influenza vaccine. Study-level points and caveats: Each seasonal flu vaccination may recruit only limited new T cells, authors suggested.

As to this clonotype: Antigen unknown.

TCRdb re-called the RT-PCR reads with MiXCR, one entry per CDR3 protein. This table has around 790,000 distinct CDR3 sequences, less than 25% appearing once. After removal of 2 bases from V and 0 bases from J, the junction contained 3 bases not matched to a gene. Germline CDR1 is SGHRS and CDR2 is YFSETQ. This CDR3 has 16 residues. The genes are TRBV5-1 and TRBJ2-7; the match to TRBD2 covers 12 bases. The sequenced sample was PBMCs from blood, obtained more than 4 days after vaccination. This receptor was taken from a man aged 50-59 years who received an inactivated influenza vaccine. The CDR3 DNA reads as TGCGCCAGCAGCTTCGGACTAGCGGGGAACTCCTACGAGCAGTACTTC. Protein: CASSFGLAGNSYEQYF.